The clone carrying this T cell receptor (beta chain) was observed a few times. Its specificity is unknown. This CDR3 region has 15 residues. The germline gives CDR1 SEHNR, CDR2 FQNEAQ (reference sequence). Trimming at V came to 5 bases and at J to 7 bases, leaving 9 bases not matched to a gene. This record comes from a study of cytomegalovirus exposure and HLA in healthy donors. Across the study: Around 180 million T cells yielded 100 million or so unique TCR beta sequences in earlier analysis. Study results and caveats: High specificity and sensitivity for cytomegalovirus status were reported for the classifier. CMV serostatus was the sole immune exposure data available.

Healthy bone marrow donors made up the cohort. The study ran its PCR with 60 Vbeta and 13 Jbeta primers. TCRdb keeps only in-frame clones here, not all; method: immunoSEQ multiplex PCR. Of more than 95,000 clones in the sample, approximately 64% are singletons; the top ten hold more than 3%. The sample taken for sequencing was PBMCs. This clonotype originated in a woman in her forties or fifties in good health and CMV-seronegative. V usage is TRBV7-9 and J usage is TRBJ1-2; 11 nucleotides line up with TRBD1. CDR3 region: CASSAGQGDRGGYTF. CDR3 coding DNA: TGTGCCAGCAGCGCGGGACAGGGGGACCGGGGTGGCTACACCTTC.